What follows are 16 T cell receptor beta chains derived from one specimen sequenced in a study of CD8 T cells in Susac syndrome. RNA, at roughly 0.45 to 1 ug, was reverse transcribed with random hexamers. TCRdb re-called the immunoSEQ multiplex PCR reads with MiXCR, one entry per CDR3 protein. The profile shows about 89,000 distinct CDR3 sequences, 80% to 95% of them singletons. Specimen: CD8+ T cells from PBMCs. The source of these receptors is a human donor in good health.

This chain uses TRBV29-1 with TRBJ2-7; no clear D. This CDR3 is built from 14 residues. Trimming cost V 0 bases and J 3 bases, with 12 bases left between them. Per the germline V gene, CDR1 is SQVTM and CDR2 is ANQGSEA. CDR3 loop: CSVEDRRWGYEQYF. DNA of the CDR3: TGCAGCGTTGAAGACCGCCGGTGGGGCTACGAGCAGTACTTC.

The chain links TRBV25-1 to TRBJ1-3; D unresolved. V lost 8 bases and J lost 9, with 11 bases in between. Germline V CDR1 and CDR2: MGHDK, SYGVNS. The CDR3 is 11 residues long. The CDR3: CASAIPGTIYF. The CDR3 DNA sequence: TGTGCCAGCGCGATCCCCGGCACCATATATTTT.

This clonotype was observed a single time. This rearrangement joins TRBV5-1 to TRBJ2-2; TRBD1 might be the D (6 bases). The germline V gene encodes CDR1 SGHRS and CDR2 YFSETQ. The CDR3 contains 19 residues. The ends were cut back, 2 bases at V and 1 base at J, with 21 bases in the middle. CDR3 DNA: TGCGCCAGCAGCTTAACGGGGACAATAGGACAAAGGAACACCGGGGAGCTGTTTTTT. As protein: CASSLTGTIGQRNTGELFF.

This chain connects TRBV6-1 to TRBJ1-5; the D is unclear. Trimming shortened V by 4 bases and J by 1 base, and 5 bases separated the two germline ends. The germline CDR1 and CDR2 sequences are MNHNS and SASEGT. CDR3 length: 13 residues. DNA of the CDR3: TGTGCCAGCAGTGGTGGAAGCAATCAGCCCCAGCATTTT. This encodes CASSGGSNQPQHF.

The DNA for the CDR3 is TGTGCCAGCAGTCAAGGGACAGGGAAGGAAGCTTTCTTT. Its protein is CASSQGTGKEAFF. The V and J genes are TRBV6-4 and TRBJ1-1; 9 bases agree with TRBD1. Germline CDR1 reads MRHNA; CDR2 reads SNTAGT. V dropped 5 bases and J dropped 8; count of bases not matched to a gene: 6. The CDR3 sequence is 13 residues long.

The chain carries TRBV12-3 or TRBV12-4 and TRBJ1-2; D is unclear. With 4 bases removed from V and 3 bases from J, the gap between germline ends came to 12 bases. CDR3 size: 14 residues. The CDR3 loop reads CASSSGSGDYGYTF. CDR3 DNA sequence: TGTGCCAGCAGTTCCGGTTCTGGGGACTATGGCTACACCTTC.

The J gene is TRBJ2-5, the V gene TRBV19, with 7 bases fitting TRBD2. V gave up 5 bases and J gave up 8 bases; unmatched junction bases: 11. The V gene's germline CDR1 is LNHDA and CDR2 SQIVND (reference sequence). The CDR3 consists of 14 residues. The CDR3 coding sequence is TGTGCCAGTAGTCCCCGTGCGACTAGCCCAACCCAGTACTTC. Translated: CASSPRATSPTQYF.

The chain has TRBV11-2 and TRBJ1-2; no definite D call. Germline lookup yields CDR1 SGHAT and CDR2 FQNNGV. The CDR3 covers 14 residues. Trimming shortened V by 1 base and J by 1 base, and 7 bases separated the two germline ends. The CDR3 loop reads CASSLGPLNYGYTF. The CDR3 nucleotides read TGTGCCAGCAGCTTAGGTCCTCTTAACTATGGCTACACCTTC.

The chain has TRBV6-5 and TRBJ2-7, with 7 bases matching TRBD2. Looked up from germline, CDR1 is MNHEY and CDR2 is SVGAGI. The CDR3 length is 14 residues. Losses at the gene ends were 5 bases for V and 2 bases for J; bases not matched to a gene: 6. CDR3 sequence reads: CASSAGLGAYEQYF. Here the CDR3 DNA reads TGTGCCAGCAGTGCTGGACTAGGGGCCTACGAGCAGTACTTC.

This chain links TRBV29-1 with TRBJ1-2; no clear D. The V gene's germline CDR1 is SQVTM and CDR2 ANQGSEA. The CDR3 covers 13 residues. V was clipped by 3 bases and J by 6 bases, with 14 bases between them. CDR3 protein: CSVDEVERNGYTF. DNA for the CDR3: TGCAGCGTTGATGAAGTCGAAAGGAATGGCTACACCTTC.

The chain joins TRBV5-6 to TRBJ2-7; D may be TRBD1 (6 bases). V was pared by 4 bases and J by 2 bases, with 10 bases between. The germline gives CDR1 SGHDT, CDR2 YYEEEE. The CDR3 runs 13 residues. CDR3 sequence: CASSGQRTYEQYF. For the CDR3, the DNA is TGTGCCAGCAGCGGACAGAGAACCTACGAGCAGTACTTC.

The gene calls are TRBV6-2 or TRBV6-3 and TRBJ1-5; TRBD1 might be the D (6 bases). The length of the CDR3 is 14 residues. Trimming took off 6 bases at V and 3 bases at J, with 12 bases between the two ends. Per the germline V gene, CDR1 is MNHEY and CDR2 is SVGEGT. CDR3 region: CASSRTAPNQPQHF. The CDR3 nucleotides read TGTGCCAGCAGCCGGACAGCTCCCAATCAGCCCCAGCATTTT.

In this sample, this clonotype turned up a few times. This rearrangement joins TRBV5-5 to TRBJ2-7; unclear D gene. Between the trimmed V and J ends, which lost 2 bases and 3 bases, there was a span of 3 bases. From germline, CDR1 is SGHKS and CDR2 YYEKEE (reference sequence). The CDR3 runs 11 residues. The CDR3 loop is CASSFGYEQYF. CDR3 bases: TGTGCCAGCAGCTTTGGCTACGAGCAGTACTTC.

The J gene is TRBJ1-2, the V gene TRBV4-1; the D is unclear. V dropped 0 bases and J dropped 10 bases, with 18 bases sitting between them. Germline V CDR1 and CDR2: MGHRA, YSYEKL. The CDR3 is 15 amino acids. CDR3 DNA sequence: TGCGCCAGCAGCCAAGATGACGGGGATCTTAGAGACTACACCTTC. Encoded protein: CASSQDDGDLRDYTF.

V is TRBV7-9 and J is TRBJ2-2; 12 bases agree with TRBD2. The junction had 12 bases not matched to a gene; V was cut back by 2 bases and J by 5 bases. The CDR3 spans 19 residues. Germline values: CDR1 SEHNR, CDR2 FQNEAQ (reference sequence). Here the CDR3 DNA reads TGTGCCAGCAGCTTATGGCCTAGCGGGGGGGCGATCCTGACCGGGGAGCTGTTTTTT. Protein sequence: CASSLWPSGGAILTGELFF.

The CDR3 is CASSQGGGGYGYTF. The CDR3 bases are TGTGCCAGCAGCCAAGGGGGCGGAGGTTATGGCTACACCTTC. The gene calls are TRBV3-1 and TRBJ1-2; a weak D match, TRBD1 (5 bases). V was pared by 1 base and J by 5 bases, with 11 bases between. Per germline, CDR1 LGHDT and CDR2 YNNKEL (reference sequence). This CDR3 has 14 amino acids.